This T cell receptor beta chain was captured in a study of T cell responses to AZD1222 COVID-19 vaccine. Some clones are missing from TCRdb's copy, which holds only in-frame ones; the method was immunoSEQ multiplex PCR. The table records more than 150,000 clones, over 70% of them present only once. The CDR3 extends over 16 amino acids. Germline lookup yields CDR1 MNHNY and CDR2 SVGAGI (reference sequence). With 0 bases removed from V and 1 base from J, the gap between germline ends came to 13 bases. The chain carries TRBV6-6 and TRBJ2-7; D unclear. The clonotype comes from an adult in good health. The sample consisted of peripheral blood, taken on day 0 of MenACWY control vaccination. CDR3 loop: CASSYSGIGSSYEQYF. DNA of the CDR3: TGTGCCAGCAGTTACTCGGGGATTGGGTCATCCTACGAGCAGTACTTC.